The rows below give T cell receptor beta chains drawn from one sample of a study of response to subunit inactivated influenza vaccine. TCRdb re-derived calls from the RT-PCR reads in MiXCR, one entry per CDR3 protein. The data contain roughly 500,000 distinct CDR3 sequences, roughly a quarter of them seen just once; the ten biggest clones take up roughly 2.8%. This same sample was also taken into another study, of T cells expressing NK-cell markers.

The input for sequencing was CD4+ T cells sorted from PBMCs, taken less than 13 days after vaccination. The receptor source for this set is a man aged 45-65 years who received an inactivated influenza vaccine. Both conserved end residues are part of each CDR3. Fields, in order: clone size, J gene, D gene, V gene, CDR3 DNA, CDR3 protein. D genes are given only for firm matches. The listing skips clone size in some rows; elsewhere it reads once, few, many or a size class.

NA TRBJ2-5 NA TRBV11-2 TGTGCCAGCAGCTTCGTTAATCTGGAGACCCAGTACTTC CASSFVNLETQYF
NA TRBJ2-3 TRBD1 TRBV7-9 TGTGCCAGCAGCCCCCGGACAGGGGGCCACACAGATACGCAGTATTTT CASSPRTGGHTDTQYF
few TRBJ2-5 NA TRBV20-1 TGCAGTGCTAGAGATAACAGAGTCGAGACCCAGTACTTC CSARDNRVETQYF
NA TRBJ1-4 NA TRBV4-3 TGCGCCAGCAGCCAAGATTGGGGGGCCGCGAATGAAAAACTGTTTTTT CASSQDWGAANEKLFF
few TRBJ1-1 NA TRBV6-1 TGTGCCAGCAGGATGACGCTAAAGAACACTGAAGCTTTCTTT CASRMTLKNTEAFF
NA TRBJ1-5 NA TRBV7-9 TGTGCCAGCAGCTTAGCCGGGGGTGCCCAGCATTTT CASSLAGGAQHF
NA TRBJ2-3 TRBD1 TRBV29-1 TGCAGCCTCGGGGACAGGGGGCCAGATACGCAGTATTTT CSLGDRGPDTQYF
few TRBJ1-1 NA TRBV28 TGTGCCAGCACCACATTCGACAGACTGAACACTGAAGCTTTCTTT CASTTFDRLNTEAFF
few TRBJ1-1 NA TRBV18 TGTGCCAGCTCATCTCGAGAAATCACTGAAGCTTTCTTT CASSSREITEAFF
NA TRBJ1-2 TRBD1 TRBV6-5 TGTGCCAGCAGTTACTCGGACAGGGGGCTAGGCTACACCTTC CASSYSDRGLGYTF
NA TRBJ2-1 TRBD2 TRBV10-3 TGTGCCATCGGATTGCAGCGGGGGGGCTACAATGAGCAGTTCTTC CAIGLQRGGYNEQFF
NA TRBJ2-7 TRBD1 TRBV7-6 TGTGCCAGCAGCCGAAGCCCGGGACAGGGGTACGAGCAGTACTTC CASSRSPGQGYEQYF
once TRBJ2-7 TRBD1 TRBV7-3 TGTGCCAGCAGCTCAGGGGGCAGCACCTACGAGCAGTACTTC CASSSGGSTYEQYF
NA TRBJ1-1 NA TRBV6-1 TGTGCCAGCGCATACCCGAAGGACAGAGGCACTGAAGCTTTCTTT CASAYPKDRGTEAFF
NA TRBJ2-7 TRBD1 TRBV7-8 TGTGCCAGCAGCTTATCGTCCGGGACAGGGAGGGAGCAGTACTTC CASSLSSGTGREQYF
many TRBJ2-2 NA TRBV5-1 TGCGCCAGCAGCTTGTTTACCGGGGAGCTGTTTTTT CASSLFTGELFF
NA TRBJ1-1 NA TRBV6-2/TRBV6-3 TGTGCCAGCACCTCTTTGGGTCGCGGAGTGAACACTGAAGCTTTCTTT CASTSLGRGVNTEAFF
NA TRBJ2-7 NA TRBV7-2 TGTGCCAGCAGCTTAGCGGCTTACTTAGAAGAGCAGTACTTC CASSLAAYLEEQYF
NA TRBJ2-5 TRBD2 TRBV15 TGTGCCACCAGCAGAGAACTAGCGGGGGAAGAGACCCAGTACTTC CATSRELAGEETQYF
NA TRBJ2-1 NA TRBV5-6 TGTGCCAGCACGCCAGGGGAGGGATCCTACAATGAGCAGTTCTTC CASTPGEGSYNEQFF
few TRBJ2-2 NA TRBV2 TGTGCCAGCAGTGAAGCGCGTAGCACCGGGGAGCTGTTTTTT CASSEARSTGELFF
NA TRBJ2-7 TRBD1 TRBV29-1 TGCAGCGCCGACACGACAGGGCGCGAGCAGTACTTC CSADTTGREQYF
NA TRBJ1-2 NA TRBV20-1 TGCAGTGCCCAAATAAGCGGTCTGGACTATGGCTACACCTTC CSAQISGLDYGYTF
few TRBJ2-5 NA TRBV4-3 TGCGCCAGCAGCCAAGGGCCAGGGAGTGAGACCCAGTACTTC CASSQGPGSETQYF
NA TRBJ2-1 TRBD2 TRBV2 TGTGCCAGCAGTGCTGAGCGGGGGGAGAATGAGCAGTTCTTC CASSAERGENEQFF
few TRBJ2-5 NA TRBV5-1 TGCGCCAGCAGCACCAGCCCGGGGGTATATGAGACCCAGTACTTC CASSTSPGVYETQYF
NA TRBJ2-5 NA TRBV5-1 TGCGCCAGCAGCTTGGGACAGGAGCAAGAGACCCAGTACTTC CASSLGQEQETQYF
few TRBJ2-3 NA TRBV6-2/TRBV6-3 TGTGCCAGCAGTCGGGACGGGACAAGCACAGATACGCAGTATTTT CASSRDGTSTDTQYF
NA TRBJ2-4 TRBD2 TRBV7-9 TGTGCCAGCAGCTTAGTCTTGACTAGCGGGAACAAAAACATTCAGTACTTC CASSLVLTSGNKNIQYF
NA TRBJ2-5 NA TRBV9 TGTGCCAGCAGCTCGGATTGGCGGGAGACCCAGTACTTC CASSSDWRETQYF
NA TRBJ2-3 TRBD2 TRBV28 TGTGCCAGCAGTTCGGGGGGTTCTCACACAGATACGCAGTATTTT CASSSGGSHTDTQYF
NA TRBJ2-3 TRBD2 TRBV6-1 TGTGCCAGCAGGGGTAGCGGGAGAGATACGCAGTATTTT CASRGSGRDTQYF
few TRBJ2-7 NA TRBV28 TGTGCCAGCAGTACACAGAGCTCCTACGAGCAGTACTTC CASSTQSSYEQYF
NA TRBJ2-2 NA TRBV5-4 TGTGCCAGCAGCTCCAATACTAGGGCCGGGGAGCTGTTTTTT CASSSNTRAGELFF
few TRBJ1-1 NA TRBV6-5 TGTGCCAGCAGTTCGCTTACAGGGTTGCGTGCTTTCTTT CASSSLTGLRAFF
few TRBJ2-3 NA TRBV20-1 TGCAGTGCGAAGGACCACAGATCTGATACGCAGTATTTT CSAKDHRSDTQYF
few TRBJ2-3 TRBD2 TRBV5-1 TGCGCCAGCAGCCCGGGACTAGCTTTGGATACGCAGTATTTT CASSPGLALDTQYF
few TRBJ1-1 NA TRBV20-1 TGCAGTGCTAGAGGCCCGGGGAGGAACACTGAAGCTTTCTTT CSARGPGRNTEAFF
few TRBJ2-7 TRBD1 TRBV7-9 TGTGCCAGCAGCTTCCGCCCGGGACAGGTGGGCTACGAGCAGTACTTC CASSFRPGQVGYEQYF
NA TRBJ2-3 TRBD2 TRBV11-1 TGTGCCAGCAGCTTAGTAGAGGGAGGGCCGGTGGATACGCAGTATTTT CASSLVEGGPVDTQYF
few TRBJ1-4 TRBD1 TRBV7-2 TGTGCCAGCAGCCTAGATTCTAACAGGGGAAAACTGTTTTTT CASSLDSNRGKLFF
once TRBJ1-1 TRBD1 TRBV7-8 TGTGCCAGCATCCCCGACAGGGTTTTTGTGAACACTGAAGCTTTCTTT CASIPDRVFVNTEAFF
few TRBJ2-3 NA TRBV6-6 TGTGCCAGCAGTTACGGAGGTATTGATACGCAGTATTTT CASSYGGIDTQYF
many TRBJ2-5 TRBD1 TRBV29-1 TGCAGCGTTGAAGGGCCGGGACAGCAGCAAGAGACCCAGTACTTC CSVEGPGQQQETQYF
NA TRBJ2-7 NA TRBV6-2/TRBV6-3 TGTGCCAGCAGTCTTACAGACAGAAACATCTACGAGCAGTACTTC CASSLTDRNIYEQYF
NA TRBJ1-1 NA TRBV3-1 TGTGCCAGCGGGAACAGGGCTCTGAACACTGAAGCTTTCTTT CASGNRALNTEAFF
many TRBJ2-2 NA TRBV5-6 TGTGCCAGCAGCTTCTCCTCCCCCGGGGAGCTGTTTTTT CASSFSSPGELFF
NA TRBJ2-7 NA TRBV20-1 TGCAGTGCTAGAGGGACTGTCACCTACGAGCAGTACTTC CSARGTVTYEQYF
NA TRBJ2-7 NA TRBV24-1 TGTGCCACCAGTGGCGCTGGGGGAGGCCCCAACGAGCAGTACTTC CATSGAGGGPNEQYF
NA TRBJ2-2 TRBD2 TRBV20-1 TGCAGTGCCCCGACTAGCGGGAGGCACGGGGAGCTGTTTTTT CSAPTSGRHGELFF
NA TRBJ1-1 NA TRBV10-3 TGTGCCATCACCCAGGGGAGGGATGCGAACACTGAAGCTTTCTTT CAITQGRDANTEAFF
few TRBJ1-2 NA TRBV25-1 TGTGCCAGCAGTTTTCGGTGGACAGATAACTATGGCTACACCTTC CASSFRWTDNYGYTF
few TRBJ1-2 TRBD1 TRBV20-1 TGCAGTGCTAGAGGTCAGGGGGAGAACTATGGCTACACCTTC CSARGQGENYGYTF